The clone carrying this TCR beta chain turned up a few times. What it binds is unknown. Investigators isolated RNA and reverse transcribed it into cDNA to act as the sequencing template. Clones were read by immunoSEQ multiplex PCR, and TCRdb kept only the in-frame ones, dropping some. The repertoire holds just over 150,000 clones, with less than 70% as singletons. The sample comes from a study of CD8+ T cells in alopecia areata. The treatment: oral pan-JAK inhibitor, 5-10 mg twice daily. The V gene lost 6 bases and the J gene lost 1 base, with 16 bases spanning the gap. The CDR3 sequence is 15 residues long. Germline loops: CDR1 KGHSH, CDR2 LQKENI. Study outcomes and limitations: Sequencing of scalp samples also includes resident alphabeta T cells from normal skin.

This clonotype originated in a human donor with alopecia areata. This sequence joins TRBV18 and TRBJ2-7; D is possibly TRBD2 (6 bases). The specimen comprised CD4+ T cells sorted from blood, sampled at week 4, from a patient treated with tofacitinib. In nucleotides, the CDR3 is TGTGCCAGCTCTCCTACTGGGACTGCTTCCTACGAGCAGTACTTC. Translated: CASSPTGTASYEQYF.